This paragraph reports one T cell receptor beta chain. This specimen comes from a study of T cells in tumors after PD-1 blockade. At the level of the study: Tumor samples yielded around 19-fold more depth than single-cell TCR sequencing.

TCRdb's table, derived via immunoSEQ multiplex PCR, lists solely in-frame clones and lacks some. Altogether about 8,200 clones are present, 55% to 65% being singletons, with the ten largest covering 10% to 15%. Time point of the sample: second of two post-therapy site-matched biopsies approximately 2 months apart. Template: tumor biopsy or peripheral blood genomic DNA, roughly 600-6,004 ng per sample. The CDR3 length is 15 residues. The ends were cut back, 6 bases at V and 0 bases at J, with 12 bases in the middle. Germline loops: CDR1 SGHTA, CDR2 FQGNSA. The receptor's source is a human donor with basal cell carcinoma. Material: tumor tissue, obtained after anti-PD-1 treatment. The chain uses TRBV7-2 and TRBJ2-1; no firm D call. This CDR3 reads CASSFGGHSYNEQFF. The CDR3 region has the DNA TGTGCCAGCAGTTTTGGTGGCCACTCCTACAATGAGCAGTTCTTC.